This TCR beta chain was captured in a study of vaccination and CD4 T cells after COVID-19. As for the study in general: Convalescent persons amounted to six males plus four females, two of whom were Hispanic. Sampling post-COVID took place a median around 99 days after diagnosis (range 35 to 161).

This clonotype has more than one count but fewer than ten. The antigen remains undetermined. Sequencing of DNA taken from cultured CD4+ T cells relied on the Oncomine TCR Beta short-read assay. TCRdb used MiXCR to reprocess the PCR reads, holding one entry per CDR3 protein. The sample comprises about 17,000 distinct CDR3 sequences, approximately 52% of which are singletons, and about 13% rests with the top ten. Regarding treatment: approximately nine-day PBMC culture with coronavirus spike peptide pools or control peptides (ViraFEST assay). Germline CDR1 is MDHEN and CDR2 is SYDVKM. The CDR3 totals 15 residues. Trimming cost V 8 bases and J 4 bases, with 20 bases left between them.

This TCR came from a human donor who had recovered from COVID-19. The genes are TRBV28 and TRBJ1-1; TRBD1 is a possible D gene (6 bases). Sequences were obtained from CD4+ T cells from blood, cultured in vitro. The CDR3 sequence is CASGERSRGLTEAFF. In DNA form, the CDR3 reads TGTGCCAGCGGAGAACGGTCGCGGGGGCTCACTGAAGCTTTCTTT. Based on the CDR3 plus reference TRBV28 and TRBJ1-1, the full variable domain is DVKVTQSSRYLVKRTGEKVFLECVQDMDHENMFWYRQDPGLGLRLIYFSYDVKMKEKGDIPEGYSVSREKKERFSLILESASTNQTSMYLCASGERSRGLTEAFFGQGTRLTVV.